This TCR beta chain was recorded in a study of T cells in pancreatic ductal adenocarcinoma. General study findings and limits: Tumor-versus-blood clonality comparisons may be biased toward lower tumor diversity. The resected pancreatic cancer cohort was biased toward the minority with early-stage disease. Blood clonality (roughly 0.067) did not differ significantly from tumor (approximately 0.1). Unique clonotypes were around 8-fold more numerous in blood than in tumor.

A note on this clone: Its cognate antigen is unknown.

Only in-frame clones appear in the TCRdb table, and some are missing; sequencing was by immunoSEQ multiplex PCR. The table has about 98,000 clones, 90% to 95% seen once. Trimming took 0 bases from V and 5 from J, leaving 8 bases between them. Germline lookup yields CDR1 LNHNV and CDR2 YYDKDF (reference sequence). This CDR3 has 14 amino acids. No neoadjuvant therapy was given to the selected pancreatic ductal adenocarcinoma patients before their surgery. This TCR came from a human donor with pancreatic ductal adenocarcinoma. The V gene is TRBV15, the J gene TRBJ2-1; D not certain. The sequenced material came from PBMCs. The CDR3 region is CATSRDVRNNEQFF. The CDR3 DNA is TGTGCCACCAGCAGAGACGTCAGAAACAATGAGCAGTTCTTC.